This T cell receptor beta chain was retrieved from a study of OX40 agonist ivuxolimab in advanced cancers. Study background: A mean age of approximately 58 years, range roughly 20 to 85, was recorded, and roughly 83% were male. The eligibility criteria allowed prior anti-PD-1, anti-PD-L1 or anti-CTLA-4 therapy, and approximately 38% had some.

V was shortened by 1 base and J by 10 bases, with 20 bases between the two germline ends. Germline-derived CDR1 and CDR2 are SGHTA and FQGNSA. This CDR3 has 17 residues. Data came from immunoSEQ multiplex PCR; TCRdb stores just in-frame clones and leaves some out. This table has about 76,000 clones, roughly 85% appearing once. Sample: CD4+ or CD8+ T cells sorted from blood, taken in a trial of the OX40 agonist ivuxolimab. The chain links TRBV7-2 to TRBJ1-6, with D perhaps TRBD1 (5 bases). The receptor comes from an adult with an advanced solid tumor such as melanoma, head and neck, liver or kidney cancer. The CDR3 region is CASSLVGAGRVASPLHF. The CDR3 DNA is TGTGCCAGCAGCTTAGTAGGGGCAGGGAGGGTGGCGTCACCCCTCCACTTT.